This passage covers 5 T cell receptor beta chains from one sample sequenced in a study of cytomegalovirus exposure and HLA in healthy donors. The PCR had 60 Vbeta and 13 Jbeta primers. The table came from immunoSEQ multiplex PCR; TCRdb's copy has only in-frame clones and leaves some out. Of under 110,000 clones in the sample, roughly four fifths were seen once. The sequencing sample was made of PBMCs. The origin of the receptors is a man aged 55 to 69 in good health and CMV-seronegative.

The CDR3: CASSEDSNTEAFF. The CDR3 bases are TGTGCCAGCAGTGAAGACAGTAACACTGAAGCTTTCTTT. The chain recombines TRBV2 with TRBJ1-1; D not certain. The CDR3 has 13 amino acids. V lost 1 base, J lost 2 bases, and 5 bases lay in between. Germline lookup yields CDR1 SNHLY and CDR2 FYNNEI.

V is TRBV12-5 and J is TRBJ1-4, with TRBD1 as a possible D gene (6 bases). With 1 base removed from V and 3 bases from J, the gap between germline ends came to 15 bases. Germline CDR1 reads LGHNT; CDR2 reads FRNRAP. The CDR3 loop spans 17 amino acids. CDR3 DNA: TGTGCTAGTGGTTTGGAAGCATTACAGGGCTCTAATGAAAAACTGTTTTTT. Translation: CASGLEALQGSNEKLFF.

The chain recombines TRBV2 with TRBJ2-7, with 7 bases matching TRBD2. CDR1 SNHLY and CDR2 FYNNEI come from the germline V gene. J lost 6 bases, V lost 3 bases, and 11 bases had no gene match. This CDR3 has 15 amino acids. The CDR3 here is CASSDRGLTLREQYF. CDR3 DNA sequence: TGTGCCAGCAGTGATCGGGGACTAACCCTCCGCGAGCAGTACTTC.

The chain is built from TRBV5-4 and TRBJ2-3; D is unresolved. CDR3 size: 13 residues. V lost 0 bases to trimming and J lost 2 bases, with 4 bases between them. CDR1 SGHNT and CDR2 YYREEE come from the germline V gene (reference sequence). In nucleotides, the CDR3 is TGTGCCAGCAGCTTGGACTCCACAGATACGCAGTATTTT. Translating it yields CASSLDSTDTQYF.

The table lists this clone with a count of one. The V call is TRBV2, the J call TRBJ1-5, with D hard to call. Trimming took off 7 bases at V and 0 bases at J, with 16 bases between the two ends. CDR3 length: 16 residues. The germline gives CDR1 SNHLY, CDR2 FYNNEI. The CDR3 DNA reads as TGTGCCAGCAAAAAGACCAGGCAGAATAGCAATCAGCCCCAGCATTTT. The encoded protein is CASKKTRQNSNQPQHF.